The text below deals with one T cell receptor (beta chain). The antigen is not known. Cells stained for CD3, CD4, CD8, CD45RA and CD27 were sorted into four subsets. An equimolar mix of two oligonucleotides served as the beta constant-region primer for TRBC1 and TRBC2. The ligated cDNA underwent four PCR rounds using SP2 and nested alpha and beta constant-region primers. TCRdb ran MiXCR on the UMI-ligation and nested PCR reads and lists one entry per CDR3 protein. The top ten hold 0.75% to 1% of the sample, which has 65,000 to 85,000 distinct CDR3 sequences, less than 15% seen once. This entry is derived from a study of naive and memory T cell subsets. Study-level findings and limits: In naive cells, over 85% of TCR sequences were seen only once. Naive and memory subsets had different power law exponents for TCR abundance.

Germline CDR1 SGHRS, CDR2 YFSETQ. V dropped 0 bases and J dropped 3 bases, with 13 bases sitting between them. The CDR3 is 17 amino acids. The sample comprised central memory CD4+ T cells from blood. The genes are TRBV5-1 and TRBJ2-6; tentative D call: TRBD2 (5 bases). This clonotype originated in a human donor in good health. This CDR3 reads CASSLAGSRRGANVLTF. In DNA form, the CDR3 reads TGCGCCAGCAGCTTGGCGGGATCTCGTCGTGGGGCCAACGTCCTGACTTTC. Full variable domain (outside the CDR3, taken from reference TRBV5-1 and TRBJ2-6): KAGVTQTPRYLIKTRGQQVTLSCSPISGHRSVSWYQQTPGQGLQFLFEYFSETQRNKGNFPGRFSGRQFSNSRSEMNVSTLELGDSALYLCASSLAGSRRGANVLTFGAGSRLTVL.